This TCR beta chain derives from a study of regulatory T cells in long-lasting Graves disease. Investigators prepared the TCR beta libraries by applying iRepertoire HTBI primers and Arm-PCR of CDR3 regions. TCRdb reprocessed the multiplex PCR reads via MiXCR and lists one record per CDR3 protein. The sample has over 650,000 distinct CDR3 sequences, about 30% seen once; the top ten hold roughly 46%. Time point reported: persistent/refractory GD, antithyroid drugs over 5 years with positive TRAb. Making the TCR library involved RNA that had been extracted from PBMCs. The origin of this receptor is a female donor with Graves disease. This sample comprised peripheral blood mononuclear cells (PBMCs), obtained when the disease was refractory, from a patient treated with antithyroid drugs.

The CDR3 loop reads CSARVQRFTDTQYF. The CDR3 DNA follows: TGCAGTGCTAGAGTGCAGCGGTTCACAGATACGCAGTATTTT. This rearrangement joins TRBV20-1 to TRBJ2-3; TRBD2 might be the D (5 bases). V was trimmed by 1 base and J by 2 bases, leaving 10 bases between them. From germline, CDR1 is DFQATT and CDR2 SNEGSKA (reference sequence). The length of the CDR3 is 14 residues.